Shown below are 19 T cell receptor beta chains from a single sample sequenced in a study of T cells in Graves' hyperthyroidism and ophthalmopathy. Authors of the study amplified TCR beta CDR3 regions from RNA transcripts. Using the HTBI primer set, a first-round RT-PCR was run on the TCR CDR3. A single record per CDR3 protein comes from TCRdb applying MiXCR to the multiplex PCR reads. The data hold around 99,000 distinct CDR3 sequences, with about 15% observed a single time. The sequenced sample was blood. The receptor set was obtained from a woman in her fifties or sixties with Graves' hyperthyroidism.

This rearrangement joins TRBV7-9 to TRBJ2-3; D may be TRBD1 or TRBD2 (5 bases each). V was cut by 5 bases and J by 2 bases, with 14 bases left in between. The CDR3 extends over 15 amino acids. CDR1 is SEHNR and CDR2 is FQNEAQ in the germline V gene (reference sequence). CDR3 coding DNA: TGTGCCAGCAGCCTGGGGACGACCATCACAGATACGCAGTATTTT. Its translation: CASSLGTTITDTQYF.

This clonotype was counted many times. V is TRBV28 and J is TRBJ1-5; D possibly corresponds to TRBD1 (6 bases). The CDR3 is 18 amino acids. Trimming stripped 3 bases from V and 0 bases from J, with 18 bases between. CDR1 and CDR2 from the germline V gene are MDHEN and SYDVKM. In DNA, the CDR3 is TGTGCCAGCAGTTTGTTCCAGACAGGCGGGTATAGCAATCAGCCCCAGCATTTT. Its protein product is CASSLFQTGGYSNQPQHF.

This clonotype was counted a few times. The CDR3 protein is CASSLGGTDYNEQFF. CDR3 DNA sequence: TGTGCCAGCAGCTTAGGAGGGACAGATTACAATGAGCAGTTCTTC. V is TRBV7-2 and J is TRBJ2-1; 7 positions agree with TRBD1. CDR1 SGHTA and CDR2 FQGNSA come from the germline V gene. The CDR3 is made up of 15 amino acids. After removal of 1 base from V and 4 bases from J, the junction contained 4 bases not matched to a gene.

This clonotype was seen only a few times. CDR3 region: CASSRHDQPQHF. The DNA for the CDR3 is TGTGCCAGCAGCAGACATGATCAGCCCCAGCATTTT. The rearrangement joins TRBV5-6 to TRBJ1-5; D not resolved. Germline V CDR1 and CDR2: SGHDT, YYEEEE. V was shortened by 4 bases and J by 5 bases, with 7 bases between the two germline ends. CDR3 length: 12 amino acids.

The table lists this clonotype with a few counts. A junction end diverges from the germline sequence, so it may reflect a read error. The J gene is TRBJ2-7, the V gene TRBV6-1; D call uncertain. Germline loops: CDR1 MNHNS, CDR2 SASEGT. This CDR3 region has 13 residues. The CDR3 region is CASRKETAYEQCF. For the CDR3, the DNA is TGTGCCAGCAGAAAAGAAACCGCCTACGAGCAGTGCTTC.

This clonotype was recorded at least ten times. The chain has TRBV2 and TRBJ2-7; 7 nucleotides agree with TRBD1. The germline V gene encodes CDR1 SNHLY and CDR2 FYNNEI. After removal of 6 bases from V and 7 bases from J, the junction contained 21 bases not matched to a gene. CDR3 length: 17 amino acids. DNA for the CDR3: TGTGCCAGCAGCGTCTCCGAGACTGGCAGGGGGAATGGTGAGCAGTACGTC. As protein: CASSVSETGRGNGEQYV.

This clonotype was observed at least ten times. The chain joins TRBV11-2 to TRBJ2-7, with no clear D. This CDR3 has 15 amino acids. V shed 5 bases and J shed 6 bases, with 20 bases lying between them. Germline values: CDR1 SGHAT, CDR2 FQNNGV. The CDR3 here is CASSHSGQSPGEQYV. CDR3 sequence (DNA): TGTGCCAGCAGCCATAGTGGCCAAAGTCCGGGCGAGCAGTACGTC.

Many counts were recorded for this clonotype. The chain carries TRBV20-1 and TRBJ2-7, with 8 bases lining up with TRBD2. This CDR3 region has 15 residues. CDR1 and CDR2 (germline): DFQATT, SNEGSKA (reference sequence). V gave up 5 bases and J gave up 0 bases; unmatched junction bases: 9. Written as DNA, the CDR3 is TGCAGTGCTTCCCGCTCCGGGAGGGCCTCCTACGAGCAGTACTTC. Residues: CSASRSGRASYEQYF.

Ten or more counts support this clonotype. The V gene is TRBV20-1, the J gene TRBJ2-7; unclear D gene. V was clipped by 5 bases and J by 3 bases, with 14 bases between them. This CDR3 region has 13 residues. Germline loops: CDR1 DFQATT, CDR2 SNEGSKA (reference sequence). The CDR3 DNA is TGCAGTGCTCCCAACGGTGGAAACTACGAGCAGTACTTC. This encodes CSAPNGGNYEQYF.

This clonotype was detected many times. The genes are TRBV6-1 and TRBJ1-3, with TRBD1 identical over 7 bases. This CDR3 region has 14 residues. V lost 6 bases, J lost 4 bases, and 6 bases stayed unmatched. Germline assignment: CDR1 MNHNS and CDR2 SASEGT. The CDR3 reads CASREQGRGNTIYF. The CDR3 DNA is TGTGCCAGCAGAGAACAGGGGCGCGGAAACACCATATATTTT.

In its sample, this clonotype was seen many times. The chain couples TRBV12-3 or TRBV12-4 to TRBJ2-7, with 9 bases matching TRBD1. This CDR3 is built from 14 residues. V gave up 4 bases and J gave up 9 bases; unmatched junction bases: 10. The chain's CDR3 is CASSSRDRAWGQYF. The CDR3 coding sequence is TGTGCCAGCAGTTCCCGGGACAGGGCATGGGGGCAGTACTTC.

This clonotype was detected many times. The chain uses TRBV5-6 and TRBJ2-1; D is ambiguous. V shed 4 bases and J shed 4 bases, with 21 bases lying between them. CDR1 and CDR2 from the germline V gene are SGHDT and YYEEEE. CDR3 size: 17 residues. DNA of the CDR3: TGTGCCAGCAGCCATCCCTCGCCCCTGACGGGTTACAATGAGCAGTTCTTC. Protein: CASSHPSPLTGYNEQFF. The entire variable domain, with the rest obtained from reference TRBV5-6 and TRBJ2-1, is as follows: DAGVTQSPTHLIKTRGQQVTLRCSPKSGHDTVSWYQQALGQGPQFIFQYYEEEERQRGNFPDRFSGHQFPNYSSELNVNALLLGDSALYLCASSHPSPLTGYNEQFFGPGTRLTVL.

The chain joins TRBV28 to TRBJ2-3; the match to TRBD1 covers 9 bases. CDR3 length equals 18 residues. From germline, CDR1 is MDHEN and CDR2 SYDVKM. Trimming removed 5 bases from V and 3 bases from J; junction bases left unmatched: 15. CDR3 sequence: CASSRTRAGTGTTDTQYF. CDR3 nucleotides: TGTGCCAGCAGTCGAACTCGAGCAGGGACAGGGACGACAGATACGCAGTATTTT.

This clonotype was seen just once. The genes are TRBV9 and TRBJ2-7; TRBD2 matches 14 bases. Looked up from germline, CDR1 is SGDLS and CDR2 is YYNGEE. This CDR3 contains 17 residues. Germline trimming cut 0 bases from V and 3 bases from J; bases unmatched to any gene: 5. The CDR3 sequence is CASSVEGTSGSRYEQYF. CDR3 in DNA: TGTGCCAGCAGCGTAGAGGGGACTAGCGGGAGTCGCTACGAGCAGTACTTC.

Remarks on this clonotype: Being one base from a much bigger clone, this may be a read error. The genes are TRBV7-2 and TRBJ2-1, with 8 nucleotides matching TRBD1. The CDR3 has 15 amino acids. Germline lookup yields CDR1 SGHTA and CDR2 FQGNSA. The CDR3 nucleotides are TGTGCCAGCAGCTGGGACAGGTTTTCCTACAGTGAGCAGTTCTTC. Translating it yields CASSWDRFSYSEQFF.

At least ten counts were recorded for this clonotype. V and J are TRBV12-3 or TRBV12-4 and TRBJ2-7, with D unclear. Trimming pared 2 bases from V and 0 bases from J, leaving 5 bases between. The CDR3 runs 13 residues. CDR3 DNA sequence: TGTGCCAGCAGTTTAAGGAGCTCCTACGAGCAGTACTTC. The encoded protein is CASSLRSSYEQYF.

The CDR3 loop reads CASNDRGQGGELFF. The DNA for the CDR3 is TGCGCCAGCAACGACAGGGGGCAAGGCGGGGAGCTGTTTTTT. The chain has TRBV5-1 and TRBJ2-2; 10 bases fit TRBD1. The V gene end was trimmed by 6 bases and the J gene end by 7 bases; junction bases not matched to a gene: 6. Per germline, CDR1 SGHRS and CDR2 YFSETQ. The CDR3 consists of 14 residues. The complete variable domain, with remaining parts taken from reference TRBV5-1 and TRBJ2-2, reads KAGVTQTPRYLIKTRGQQVTLSCSPISGHRSVSWYQQTPGQGLQFLFEYFSETQRNKGNFPGRFSGRQFSNSRSEMNVSTLELGDSALYLCASNDRGQGGELFFGEGSRLTVL.

This clonotype came up many times. CDR3 DNA: TGTGCCAGCAGCTTAGGCGGGTCACTAGATACGCAGTATTTT. This gives the protein CASSLGGSLDTQYF. The chain joins TRBV7-9 to TRBJ2-3, with a possible D match to TRBD2 (5 bases). The CDR3 runs to 14 residues. V gave up 1 base and J gave up 5 bases, with 10 bases separating them. Germline-derived CDR1 and CDR2 are SEHNR and FQNEAQ (reference sequence).

This clonotype has ten or more counts. This rearrangement joins TRBV7-3 to TRBJ2-1, with TRBD2 matching 8 bases. Germline CDR1 reads SGHTA; CDR2 reads FQGTGA. The J segment lost 8 bases and the V segment lost 5 bases, leaving 8 bases of the junction unmatched. This CDR3 contains 14 residues. CDR3 region: CASSEPASGYEQFF. In DNA form, the CDR3 reads TGTGCCAGCAGCGAACCGGCTAGCGGGTATGAGCAGTTCTTC. The full variable domain, with the rest looked up from reference TRBV7-3 and TRBJ2-1, is GAGVSQTPSNKVTEKGKYVELRCDPISGHTALYWYRQSLGQGPEFLIYFQGTGAADDSGLPNDRFFAVRPEGSVSTLKIQRTERGDSAVYLCASSEPASGYEQFFGPGTRLTVL.